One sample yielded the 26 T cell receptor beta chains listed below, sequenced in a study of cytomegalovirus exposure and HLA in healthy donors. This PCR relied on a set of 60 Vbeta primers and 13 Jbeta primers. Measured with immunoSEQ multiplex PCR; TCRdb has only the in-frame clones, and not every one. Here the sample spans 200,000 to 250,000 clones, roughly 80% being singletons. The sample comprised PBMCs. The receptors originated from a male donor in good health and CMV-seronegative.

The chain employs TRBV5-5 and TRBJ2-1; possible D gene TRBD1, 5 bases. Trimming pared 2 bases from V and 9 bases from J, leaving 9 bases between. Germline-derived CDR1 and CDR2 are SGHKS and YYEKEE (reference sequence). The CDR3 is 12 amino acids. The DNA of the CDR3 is TGTGCCAGCAGCTTAGGGGTCGGTGAGCAGTTCTTC. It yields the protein CASSLGVGEQFF.

The CDR3 is CASSYTDSRVGYGYTF. The CDR3 bases are TGTGCCAGCAGTTACACAGACTCCAGGGTAGGCTATGGCTACACCTTC. The rearrangement joins TRBV6-5 to TRBJ1-2, with a possible D match to TRBD1 (5 bases). V gave up 2 bases and J gave up 4 bases, with 17 bases separating them. Per germline, CDR1 MNHEY and CDR2 SVGAGI. The length of the CDR3 is 16 residues.

The CDR3 here is CASSLVSGRETDTQYF. CDR3 nucleotides: TGTGCCAGCAGCTTAGTAAGCGGGAGGGAAACAGATACGCAGTATTTT. The rearrangement uses TRBV7-9 and TRBJ2-3; 10 bases match TRBD2. The germline gives CDR1 SEHNR, CDR2 FQNEAQ (reference sequence). The CDR3 loop spans 16 amino acids. The J segment lost 3 bases and the V segment lost 1 base, leaving 4 bases of the junction unmatched.

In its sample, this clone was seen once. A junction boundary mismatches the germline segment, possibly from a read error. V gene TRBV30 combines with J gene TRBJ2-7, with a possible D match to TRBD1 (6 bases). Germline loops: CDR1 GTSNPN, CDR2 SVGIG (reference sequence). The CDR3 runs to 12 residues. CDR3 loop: CVWTLQGREQYF. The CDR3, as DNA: TGTGTCTGGACCCTACAGGGCCGGGAGCAGTACTTC.

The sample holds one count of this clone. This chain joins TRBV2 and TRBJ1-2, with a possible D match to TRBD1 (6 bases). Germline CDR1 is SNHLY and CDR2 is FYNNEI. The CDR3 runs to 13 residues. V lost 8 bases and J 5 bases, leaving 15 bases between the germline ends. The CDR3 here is CASCRGQGYGYTF. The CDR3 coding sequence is TGTGCCAGCTGCCGAGGGCAGGGGTATGGCTACACCTTC.

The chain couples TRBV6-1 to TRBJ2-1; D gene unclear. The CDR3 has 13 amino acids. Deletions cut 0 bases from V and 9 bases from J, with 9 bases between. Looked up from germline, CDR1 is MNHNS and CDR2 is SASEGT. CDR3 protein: CASSEASWAEQFF. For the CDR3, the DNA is TGTGCCAGCAGTGAAGCGTCTTGGGCTGAGCAGTTCTTC.

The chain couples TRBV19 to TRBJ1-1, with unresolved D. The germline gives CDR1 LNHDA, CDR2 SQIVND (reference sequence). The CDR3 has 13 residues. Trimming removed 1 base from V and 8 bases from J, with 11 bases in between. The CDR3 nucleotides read TGTGCCAGTAGTATAGTCCTCCAGAACGAAGCTTTCTTT. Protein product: CASSIVLQNEAFF. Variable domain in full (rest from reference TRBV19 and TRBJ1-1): DGGITQSPKYLFRKEGQNVTLSCEQNLNHDAMYWYRQDPGQGLRLIYYSQIVNDFQKGDIAEGYSVSREKKESFPLTVTSAQKNPTAFYLCASSIVLQNEAFFGQGTRLTVV.

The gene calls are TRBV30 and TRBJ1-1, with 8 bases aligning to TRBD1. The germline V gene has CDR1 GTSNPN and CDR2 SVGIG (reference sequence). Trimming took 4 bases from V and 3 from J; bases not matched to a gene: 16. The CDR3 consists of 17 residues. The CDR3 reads CAWNRGRGRRSDTEAFF. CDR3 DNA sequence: TGTGCCTGGAATCGGGGCAGGGGGCGAAGATCTGACACTGAAGCTTTCTTT.

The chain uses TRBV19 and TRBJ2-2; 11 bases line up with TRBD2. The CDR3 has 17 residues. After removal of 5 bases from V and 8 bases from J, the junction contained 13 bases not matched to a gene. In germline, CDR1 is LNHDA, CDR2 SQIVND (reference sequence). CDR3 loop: CASSSPTSGTLQGELFF. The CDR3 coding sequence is TGTGCCAGTAGTTCCCCGACTAGCGGGACGCTTCAGGGGGAGCTGTTTTTT.

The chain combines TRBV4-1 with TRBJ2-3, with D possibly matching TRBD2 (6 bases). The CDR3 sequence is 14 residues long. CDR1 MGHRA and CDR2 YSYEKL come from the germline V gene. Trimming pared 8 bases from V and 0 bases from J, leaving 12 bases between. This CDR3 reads CASRASDSTDTQYF. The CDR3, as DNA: TGCGCCAGCCGAGCTAGCGATAGCACAGATACGCAGTATTTT.

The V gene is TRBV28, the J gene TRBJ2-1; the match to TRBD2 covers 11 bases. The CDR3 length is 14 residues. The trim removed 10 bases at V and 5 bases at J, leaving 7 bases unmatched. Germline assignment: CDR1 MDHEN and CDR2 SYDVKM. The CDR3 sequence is CATTSSGRNNEQFF. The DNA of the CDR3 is TGTGCCACAACTTCTAGCGGGAGGAACAATGAGCAGTTCTTC.

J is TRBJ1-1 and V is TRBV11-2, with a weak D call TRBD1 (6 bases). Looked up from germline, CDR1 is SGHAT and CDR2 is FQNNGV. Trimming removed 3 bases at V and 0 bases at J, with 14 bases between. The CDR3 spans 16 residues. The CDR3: CASSFEGGALNTEAFF. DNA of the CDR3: TGTGCCAGCAGCTTCGAGGGGGGGGCTCTGAACACTGAAGCTTTCTTT.

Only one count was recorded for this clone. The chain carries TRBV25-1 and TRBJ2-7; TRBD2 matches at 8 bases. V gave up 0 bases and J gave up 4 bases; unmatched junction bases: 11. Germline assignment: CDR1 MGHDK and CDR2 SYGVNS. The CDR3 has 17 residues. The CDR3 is CASSEYQSGRNGYEQYF. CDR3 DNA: TGTGCCAGCAGTGAATATCAGAGCGGGAGAAATGGGTACGAGCAGTACTTC.

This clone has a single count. This CDR3 is CASSYYEGKTQYF. CDR3 coding DNA: TGTGCCAGCAGTTACTATGAGGGAAAGACCCAGTACTTC. This rearrangement joins TRBV6-5 to TRBJ2-5, with D maybe TRBD2 (5 bases). Germline V lookup: CDR1 MNHEY, CDR2 SVGAGI. V shed 1 base and J shed 6 bases, with 9 bases lying between them. The CDR3 has 13 residues.

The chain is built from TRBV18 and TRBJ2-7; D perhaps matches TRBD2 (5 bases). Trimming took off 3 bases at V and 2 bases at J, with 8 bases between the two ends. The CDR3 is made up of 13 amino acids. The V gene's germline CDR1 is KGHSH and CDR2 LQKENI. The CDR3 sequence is CASSPDFTYEQYF. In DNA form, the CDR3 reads TGTGCCAGCTCACCGGACTTCACCTACGAGCAGTACTTC.

The CDR3, as DNA: TGTGCCAGCAGGGCCGACAGTACCCTAAGCGAGCAGTACTTC. Its translation: CASRADSTLSEQYF. This chain links TRBV2 with TRBJ2-7; a weak D match, TRBD1 (5 bases). This CDR3 has 14 amino acids. Germline CDR1 and CDR2: SNHLY and FYNNEI. The V end was cut by 6 bases, the J end by 6 bases, with 18 bases between.

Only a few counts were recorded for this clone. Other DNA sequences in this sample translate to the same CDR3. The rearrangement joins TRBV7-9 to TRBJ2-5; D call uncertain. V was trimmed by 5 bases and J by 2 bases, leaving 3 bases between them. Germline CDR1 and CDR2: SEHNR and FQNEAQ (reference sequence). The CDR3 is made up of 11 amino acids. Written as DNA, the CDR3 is TGTGCCAGCAGCCCTCAAGAGACCCAGTACTTC. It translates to CASSPQETQYF.

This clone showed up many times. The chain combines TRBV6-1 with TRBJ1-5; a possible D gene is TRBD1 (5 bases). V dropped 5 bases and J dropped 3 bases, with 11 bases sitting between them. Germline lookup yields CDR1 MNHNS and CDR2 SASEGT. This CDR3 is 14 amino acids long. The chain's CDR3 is CASSNEGVNQPQHF. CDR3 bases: TGTGCCAGCAGTAACGAAGGGGTCAATCAGCCCCAGCATTTT.

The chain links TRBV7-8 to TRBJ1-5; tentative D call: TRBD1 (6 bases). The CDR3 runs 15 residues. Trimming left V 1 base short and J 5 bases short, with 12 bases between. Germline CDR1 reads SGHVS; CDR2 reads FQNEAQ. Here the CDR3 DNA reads TGTGCCAGCAGCTTAGAGGCTGGGGGCGATCAGCCCCAGCATTTT. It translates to CASSLEAGGDQPQHF.

This CDR3 reads CASSLVRYEQYF. The DNA of the CDR3 is TGTGCCAGCAGCTTAGTTCGCTACGAGCAGTACTTC. The gene calls are TRBV11-2 and TRBJ2-7; D not resolved. Germline V gene lookup returns CDR1 SGHAT and CDR2 FQNNGV. With 1 base removed from V and 3 bases from J, the gap between germline ends came to 4 bases. The CDR3 consists of 12 residues.

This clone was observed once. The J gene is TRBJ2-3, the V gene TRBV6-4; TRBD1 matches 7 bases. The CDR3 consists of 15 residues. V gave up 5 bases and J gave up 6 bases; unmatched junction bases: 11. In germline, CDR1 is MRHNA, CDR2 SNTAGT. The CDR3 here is CASSSPGTEGDTQYF. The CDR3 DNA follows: TGTGCCAGCAGTTCCCCCGGGACAGAGGGGGATACGCAGTATTTT.

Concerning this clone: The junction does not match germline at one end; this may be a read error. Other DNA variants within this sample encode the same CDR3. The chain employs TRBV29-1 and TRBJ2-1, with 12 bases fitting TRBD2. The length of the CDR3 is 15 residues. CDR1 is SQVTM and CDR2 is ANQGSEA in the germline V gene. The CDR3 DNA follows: TGTAGCGTTACCGGGACTAGCGGGTTCCCCAATGAGCAGTTCTTC. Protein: CSVTGTSGFPNEQFF.

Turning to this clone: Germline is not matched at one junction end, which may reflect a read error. CDR3 sequence reads: CASSLSGNTGELFF. The CDR3 nucleotides read TGTGCTAGCAGCTTATCAGGAAACACCGGGGAGCTGTTTTTT. The chain is built from TRBV7-7 and TRBJ2-2; D uncertain. The CDR3 extends over 14 amino acids. From germline, CDR1 is SSHAT and CDR2 FNYEAQ (reference sequence).

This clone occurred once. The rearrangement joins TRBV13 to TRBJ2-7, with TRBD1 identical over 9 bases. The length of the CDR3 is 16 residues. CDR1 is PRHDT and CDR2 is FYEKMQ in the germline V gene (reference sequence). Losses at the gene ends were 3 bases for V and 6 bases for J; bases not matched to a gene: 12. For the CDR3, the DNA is TGTGCCAGCAGCTTGGCTACAGGGGGCGCTTCTTCCGAGCAGTACTTC. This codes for CASSLATGGASSEQYF.

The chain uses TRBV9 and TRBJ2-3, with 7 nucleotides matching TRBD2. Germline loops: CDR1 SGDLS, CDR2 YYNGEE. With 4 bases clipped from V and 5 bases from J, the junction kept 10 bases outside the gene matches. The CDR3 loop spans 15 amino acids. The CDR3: CASSLWEGAGDTQYF. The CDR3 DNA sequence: TGTGCCAGCAGCTTATGGGAGGGAGCCGGAGATACGCAGTATTTT.

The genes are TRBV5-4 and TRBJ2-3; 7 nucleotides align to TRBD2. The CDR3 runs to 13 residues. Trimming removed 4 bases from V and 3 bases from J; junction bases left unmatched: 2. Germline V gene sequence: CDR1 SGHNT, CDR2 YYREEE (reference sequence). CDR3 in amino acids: CASSREVTDTQYF. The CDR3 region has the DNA TGTGCCAGCAGCCGGGAGGTGACAGATACGCAGTATTTT.